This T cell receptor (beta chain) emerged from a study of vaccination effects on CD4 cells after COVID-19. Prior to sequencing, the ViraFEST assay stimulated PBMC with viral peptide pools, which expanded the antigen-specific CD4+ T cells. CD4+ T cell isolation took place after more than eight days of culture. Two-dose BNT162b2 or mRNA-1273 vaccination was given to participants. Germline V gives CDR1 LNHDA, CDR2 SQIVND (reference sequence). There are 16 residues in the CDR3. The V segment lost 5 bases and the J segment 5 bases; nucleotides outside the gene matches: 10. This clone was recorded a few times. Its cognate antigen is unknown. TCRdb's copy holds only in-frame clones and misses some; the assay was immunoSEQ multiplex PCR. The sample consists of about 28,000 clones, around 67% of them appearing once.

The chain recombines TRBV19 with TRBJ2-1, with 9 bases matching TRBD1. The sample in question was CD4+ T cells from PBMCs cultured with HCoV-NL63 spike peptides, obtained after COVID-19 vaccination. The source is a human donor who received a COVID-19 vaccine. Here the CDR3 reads CASSYSGTGLNNEQFF. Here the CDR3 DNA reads TGTGCCAGTAGTTATTCCGGGACAGGGCTCAACAATGAGCAGTTCTTC.